This record covers a single T cell receptor (beta chain). Germline-derived CDR1 and CDR2 are SGHVS and FNYEAQ. This CDR3 comprises 15 residues. V shed 5 bases, J shed 4 bases, and the junction held 8 bases outside the gene matches. These data originate in a study of T-cell reconstitution after alpha-beta-depleted transplantation in children. TCRbeta library construction was performed incorporating unique molecular identifiers. One entry per CDR3 protein results from TCRdb running MiXCR on the PCR reads. Here the sample spans under 450,000 distinct CDR3 sequences, 13% being singletons. The chain uses TRBV7-6 and TRBJ2-3; TRBD2 aligns across 8 bases. This receptor was identified in a human donor who donated a stem cell graft to a child with Fanconi anemia. Source: PBMCs, taken from the stem cell graft. The CDR3 nucleotides are TGTGCCAGCAGCCCCACGGGGGGGCTTTCAGATACGCAGTATTTT. Translating gives CASSPTGGLSDTQYF.